This T cell receptor (beta chain) was identified during a study of OX40 agonist ivuxolimab in advanced cancers. On the study more broadly: One hepatocellular carcinoma and a couple of cutaneous melanoma patients partially responded. Findings and caveats of the study: Both blood CD4+ and CD8+ T cells showed clonal growth by week 6 at 0.1 to 3.0 mg/kg. The study did not work out the antigen specificity of the expanded peripheral T cells.

The germline gives CDR1 SGHTS, CDR2 YDEGEE. This CDR3 is 15 amino acids long. The V end lost 1 base, the J end lost 6 bases, and 13 bases lay between the germline ends. This clone turned up a few times. The antigen is not known. With autoimmune disease history or systemic immunosuppression, patients were excluded. Some clones are missing from TCRdb's copy, which holds only in-frame ones; the method was immunoSEQ multiplex PCR. The table shows fewer than 70,000 clones, with 87% occurring only once. This specimen consisted of CD4+ or CD8+ T cells sorted from blood, obtained in a trial of the OX40 agonist ivuxolimab. The chain combines TRBV5-8 with TRBJ2-2; TRBD2 might be the D (7 bases). This clonotype was sampled from an adult with an advanced solid tumor such as melanoma, head and neck, liver or kidney cancer. The CDR3 region is CASSLRGGQAGELFF. Written as DNA, the CDR3 is TGTGCCAGCAGCTTGAGGGGGGGACAAGCCGGGGAGCTGTTTTTT.